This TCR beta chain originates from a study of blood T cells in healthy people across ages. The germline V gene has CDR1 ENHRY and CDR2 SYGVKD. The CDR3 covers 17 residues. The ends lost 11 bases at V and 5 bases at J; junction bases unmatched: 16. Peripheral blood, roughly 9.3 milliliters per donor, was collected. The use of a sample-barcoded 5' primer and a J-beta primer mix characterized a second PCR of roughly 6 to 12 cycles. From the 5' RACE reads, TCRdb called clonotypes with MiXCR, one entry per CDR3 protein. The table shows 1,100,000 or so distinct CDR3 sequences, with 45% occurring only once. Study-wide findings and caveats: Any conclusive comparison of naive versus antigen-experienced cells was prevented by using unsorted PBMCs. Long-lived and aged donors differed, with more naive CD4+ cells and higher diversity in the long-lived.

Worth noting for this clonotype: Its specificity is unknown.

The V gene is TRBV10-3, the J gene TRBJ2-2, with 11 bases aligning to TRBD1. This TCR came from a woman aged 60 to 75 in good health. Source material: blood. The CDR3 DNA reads TGTGCCTCCTCTTGGAGGACAGGGGGCCGAGGTACCGGGGAGCTGTTTTTT. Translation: CASSWRTGGRGTGELFF.